Sequencing of this TCR beta chain was carried out in a study of blood T cell repertoires in COVID-19. Overall study: In each case, the material was cDNA or gDNA derived from T cells, B-cell-depleted T cells, or PBMCs.

In the source study's methods: Nucleated cell number was recorded as an estimate derived from reference gene primer amplification. Measured with immunoSEQ multiplex PCR; TCRdb has only the in-frame clones, and not every one. That table gives V, J and clone size, and the DNA gave D and trimming. The sample lists some 200,000 clones, approximately 92% seen once, with about 3% in the top ten. This clone was picked up one time. The cohort comprised adults aged about 18 to 89 years residing in 20 to 30 US areas. Researchers sorted participants into cohorts using their self-reported clinical history. The CDR3 contains 14 residues. The V segment lost 6 bases and the J segment 1 base; nucleotides outside the gene matches: 4. Germline lookup yields CDR1 ENHRY and CDR2 SYGVKD.

The chain uses TRBV10-3 and TRBJ1-1, with 8 bases that match TRBD1. The sequence was collected from a woman aged 18-29 years in a cohort exposed to, infected with or recovered from COVID-19 (not recorded which). The sample consisted of PBMCs or T cells enriched from blood (not recorded which). The CDR3 here is CAIRTGVGNTEAFF. The DNA of the CDR3 is TGTGCCATCAGGACAGGGGTGGGGAACACTGAAGCTTTCTTT.